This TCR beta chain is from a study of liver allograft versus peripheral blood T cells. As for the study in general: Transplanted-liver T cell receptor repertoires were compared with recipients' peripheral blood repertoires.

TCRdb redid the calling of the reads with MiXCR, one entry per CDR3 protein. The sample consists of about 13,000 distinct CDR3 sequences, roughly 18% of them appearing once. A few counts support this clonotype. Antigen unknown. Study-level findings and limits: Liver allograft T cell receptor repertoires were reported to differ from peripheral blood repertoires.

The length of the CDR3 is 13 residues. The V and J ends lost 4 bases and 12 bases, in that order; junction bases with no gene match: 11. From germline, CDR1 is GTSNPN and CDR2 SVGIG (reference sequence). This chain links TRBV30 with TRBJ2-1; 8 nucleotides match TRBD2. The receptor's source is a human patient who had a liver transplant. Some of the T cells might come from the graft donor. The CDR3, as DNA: TGTGCCTGGAATAATCTCGGGAGCGGGAGGCAGTTCTTC. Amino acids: CAWNNLGSGRQFF.